This entry concerns a single T cell receptor beta chain. In the source study's methods: Scientists estimated how many nucleated cells there were by amplifying reference gene primers. Sequencing used immunoSEQ multiplex PCR; TCRdb keeps in-frame clones, though not all of them. V and J calls and clone size follow that table, whereas D and trimming were derived from the DNA. The sample includes 95,000 to 110,000 clones, roughly 90% of them seen just once. This record comes from a study of blood T cell repertoires in COVID-19. Looking at the study overall: T cells, B-cell-depleted T cells, or PBMCs supplied cDNA or gDNA.

CDR1 SNHLY and CDR2 FYNNEI come from the germline V gene. After removal of 9 bases from V and 2 bases from J, the junction contained 6 bases not matched to a gene. CDR3 length: 14 residues. Specimen: peripheral blood. This chain joins TRBV2 and TRBJ2-5; TRBD2 aligns across 10 bases. This clonotype was sampled from a man in his forties with active or convalescent COVID-19. The CDR3 DNA reads as TGTGCCAGTCCTCGGACTAGCGGACAAGAGACCCAGTACTTC. This encodes CASPRTSGQETQYF.